These 2 T cell receptor beta chains came from one sample sequenced in a study of T cells in Graves' hyperthyroidism and ophthalmopathy (dated by TCRdb to 2018 to 2020). Library preparation was by multiplex PCR. The run used an Illumina HiSeq 2000. Amplification of TCR beta CDR3 regions was carried out from RNA transcripts. The first round of RT-PCR for the TCR CDR3 was performed with the HTBI primer set and the Qiagen OneStep RT-PCR kit. TCRdb trimmed public reads at Q25 via fastp, called clones via MiXCR and kept in-frame beta chains. Rows are combined by CDR3 protein, so each entry shows the most common genes and DNA. The sample records 250,000 to 350,000 distinct CDR3 sequences, approximately 15% of which are singletons. The ten largest clonotypes hold around 34% of the sample. Material for sequencing was blood. All receptors come from a young man with Graves' hyperthyroidism.

This clonotype was picked up many times. This chain joins TRBV20-1 and TRBJ1-2; 7 bases align to TRBD1. The J segment lost 4 bases and the V segment lost 6 bases, leaving 8 bases of the junction unmatched. This CDR3 spans 13 amino acids. From germline, CDR1 is DFQATT and CDR2 SNEGSKA (reference sequence). CDR3 in amino acids: CSAADRVAYGYTF. The CDR3 DNA follows: TGCAGTGCGGCAGACAGGGTGGCCTATGGCTACACCTTC.

The V call is TRBV11-2, the J call TRBJ1-5; D is unclear. This CDR3 is 12 amino acids long. The V end lost 8 bases, the J end lost 0 bases, and 5 bases lay between the germline ends. The germline gives CDR1 SGHAT, CDR2 FQNNGV. The CDR3 DNA is TGTGCCAGCGGGGTTAGCAATCAGCCCCAGCATTTT. It is translated as CASGVSNQPQHF. Filled out from reference TRBV11-2 and TRBJ1-5, the complete variable domain reads EAGVAQSPRYKIIEKRQSVAFWCNPISGHATLYWYQQILGQGPKLLIQFQNNGVVDDSQLPKDRFSAERLKGVDSTLKIQPAKLEDSAVYLCASGVSNQPQHFGDGTRLSIL.